This TCR beta chain was obtained from a study of T cells in Graves' hyperthyroidism and ophthalmopathy. Study results and limitations: Most clonotypes that expanded in the thyroid above 0.001 also showed up in blood.

RNA transcripts gave rise to amplified TCR beta CDR3 regions. A set of HTBI primers served as the primers for a first-round RT-PCR of the TCR CDR3. TCRdb processed the multiplex PCR reads anew with MiXCR; each CDR3 protein has one entry. The top ten clones hold approximately 10% of a sample with some 760,000 distinct CDR3 sequences, approximately 15% of them seen once. Comment on this clonotype: Its antigen is undetermined. No conserved phenylalanine or tryptophan is present at the end of the CDR3, so a read error is the likely explanation.

The CDR3 length is 14 residues. CDR1 LNHDA and CDR2 SQIVND come from the germline V gene (reference sequence). The V gene lost 6 bases and the J gene lost 1 base, with 12 bases spanning the gap. The sequenced material came from blood. The TCR originated in a woman aged 18 to 35 with Graves' hyperthyroidism. The V gene is TRBV19, the J gene TRBJ1-1; possibly TRBD1 for D (6 bases). The CDR3 bases are TGTGCCAGTAGCCTACAGGGAGCGAACACTGAAGCTTTCCTT. Translating gives CASSLQGANTEAFL.